This T cell receptor (beta chain) was recovered during a study of beta chain features in type 1 diabetes. Study-level results: When Type 1 diabetes patients were examined, their TCRB CDR3s proved moderately but significantly shorter in all four CD4+ subsets. The naive, central memory and Treg TCRB repertoires of patients appeared to be more similar to one another than those of healthy donors. Fewer junction insertions and more nucleotide deletions appeared in type 1 diabetes patients.

On this clone itself: The antigen is unknown.

Isolated RNA was reverse transcribed in full, so expressed TCRB transcripts were sequenced. Sequencing was performed with immunoSEQ multiplex PCR; in TCRdb, only in-frame clones are kept and a portion is missing. The table includes around 150,000 clones, around 10% detected once. CDR1 is LNHNV and CDR2 is YYDKDF in the germline V gene (reference sequence). This CDR3 has 18 residues. Trimming at V came to 1 base and at J to 4 bases, leaving 10 bases not matched to a gene. This chain connects TRBV15 to TRBJ2-5, with 12 bases fitting TRBD1. Sequencing was done on a sample of central memory CD4+ T cells from blood. The TCR comes from a young man with type 1 diabetes. The chain's CDR3 is CATSRAMTGTGGRETQYF. CDR3 DNA sequence: TGTGCCACCAGCAGAGCTATGACCGGGACAGGGGGCCGAGAGACCCAGTACTTC.